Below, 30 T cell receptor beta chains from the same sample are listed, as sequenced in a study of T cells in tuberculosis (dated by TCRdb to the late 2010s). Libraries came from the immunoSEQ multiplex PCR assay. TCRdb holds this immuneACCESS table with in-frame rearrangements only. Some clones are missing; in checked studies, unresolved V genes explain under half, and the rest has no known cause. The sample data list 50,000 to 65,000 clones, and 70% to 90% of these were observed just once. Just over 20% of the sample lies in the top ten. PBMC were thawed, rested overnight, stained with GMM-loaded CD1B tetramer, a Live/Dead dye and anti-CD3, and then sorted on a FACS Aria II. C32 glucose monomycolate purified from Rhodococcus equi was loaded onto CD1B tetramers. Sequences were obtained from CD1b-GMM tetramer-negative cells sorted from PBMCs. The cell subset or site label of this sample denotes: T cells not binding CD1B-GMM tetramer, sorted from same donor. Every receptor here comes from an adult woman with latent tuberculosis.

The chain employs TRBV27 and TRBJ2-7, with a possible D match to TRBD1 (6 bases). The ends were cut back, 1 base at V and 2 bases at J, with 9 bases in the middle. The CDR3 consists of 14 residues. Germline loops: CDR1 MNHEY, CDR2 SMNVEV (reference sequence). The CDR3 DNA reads TGTGCCAGCAGTTTATTGGACAGAACCTACGAGCAGTACTTC. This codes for CASSLLDRTYEQYF.

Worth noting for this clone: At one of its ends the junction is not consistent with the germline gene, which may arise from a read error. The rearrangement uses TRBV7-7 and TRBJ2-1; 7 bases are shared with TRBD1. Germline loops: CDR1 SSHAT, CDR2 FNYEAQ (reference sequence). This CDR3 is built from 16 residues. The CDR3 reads CASSPARGQGNNEQFF. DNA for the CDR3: TGTGCTAGCAGCCCAGCGAGGGGGCAGGGGAACAATGAGCAGTTCTTC.

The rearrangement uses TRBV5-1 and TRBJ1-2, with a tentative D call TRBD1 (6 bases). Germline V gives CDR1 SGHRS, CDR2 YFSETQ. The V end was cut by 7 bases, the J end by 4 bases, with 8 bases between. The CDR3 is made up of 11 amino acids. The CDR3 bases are TGCGCCAGCGGGGACATCTATGGCTACACCTTC. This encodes CASGDIYGYTF.

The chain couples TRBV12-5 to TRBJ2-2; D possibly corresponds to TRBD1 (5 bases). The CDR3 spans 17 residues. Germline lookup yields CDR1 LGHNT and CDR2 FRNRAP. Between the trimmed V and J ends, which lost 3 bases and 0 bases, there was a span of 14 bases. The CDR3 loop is CASGLATAFPNTGELFF. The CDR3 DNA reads TGTGCTAGTGGTTTAGCGACAGCCTTCCCGAACACCGGGGAGCTGTTTTTT.

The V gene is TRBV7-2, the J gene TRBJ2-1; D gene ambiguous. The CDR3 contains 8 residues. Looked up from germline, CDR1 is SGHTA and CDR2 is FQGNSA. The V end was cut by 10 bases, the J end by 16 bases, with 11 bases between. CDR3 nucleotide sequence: TGTGCCACCTCTCCGTCCTTCTTC. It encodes CATSPSFF.

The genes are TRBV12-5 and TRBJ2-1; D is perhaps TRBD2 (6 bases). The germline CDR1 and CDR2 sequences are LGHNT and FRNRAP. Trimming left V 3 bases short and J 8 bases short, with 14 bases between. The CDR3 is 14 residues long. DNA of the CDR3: TGTGCTAGTGGTTTCACCGGGAGTTCCGATGAGCAGTTCTTC. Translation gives CASGFTGSSDEQFF.

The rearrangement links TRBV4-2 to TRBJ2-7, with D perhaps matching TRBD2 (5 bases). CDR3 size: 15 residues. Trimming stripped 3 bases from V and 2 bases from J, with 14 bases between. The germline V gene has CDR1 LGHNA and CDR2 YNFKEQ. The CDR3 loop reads CASSHTDSTAYEQYF. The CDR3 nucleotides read TGTGCCAGCAGCCACACGGACTCTACAGCCTACGAGCAGTACTTC.

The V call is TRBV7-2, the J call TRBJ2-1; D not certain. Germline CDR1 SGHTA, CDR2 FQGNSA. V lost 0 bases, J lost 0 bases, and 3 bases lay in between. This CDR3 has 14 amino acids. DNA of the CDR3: TGTGCCAGCAGCTTAGCTAGCTCCTACAATGAGCAGTTCTTC. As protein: CASSLASSYNEQFF.

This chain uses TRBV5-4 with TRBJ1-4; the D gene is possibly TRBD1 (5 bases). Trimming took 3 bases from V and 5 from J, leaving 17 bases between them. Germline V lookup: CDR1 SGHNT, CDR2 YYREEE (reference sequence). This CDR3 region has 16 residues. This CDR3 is CASSSQTVGGNEKLFF. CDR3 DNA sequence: TGTGCCAGCAGCTCCCAAACAGTTGGGGGGAATGAAAAACTGTTTTTT. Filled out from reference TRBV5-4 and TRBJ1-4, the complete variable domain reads ETGVTQSPTHLIKTRGQQVTLRCSSQSGHNTVSWYQQALGQGPQFIFQYYREEENGRGNFPPRFSGLQFPNYSSELNVNALELDDSALYLCASSSQTVGGNEKLFFGSGTQLSVL.

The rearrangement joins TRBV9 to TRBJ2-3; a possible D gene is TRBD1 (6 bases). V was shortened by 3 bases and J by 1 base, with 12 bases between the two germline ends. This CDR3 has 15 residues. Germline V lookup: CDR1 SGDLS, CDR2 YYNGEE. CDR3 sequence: CASSARGGGTDTQYF. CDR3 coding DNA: TGTGCCAGCAGCGCACGAGGGGGTGGCACAGATACGCAGTATTTT.

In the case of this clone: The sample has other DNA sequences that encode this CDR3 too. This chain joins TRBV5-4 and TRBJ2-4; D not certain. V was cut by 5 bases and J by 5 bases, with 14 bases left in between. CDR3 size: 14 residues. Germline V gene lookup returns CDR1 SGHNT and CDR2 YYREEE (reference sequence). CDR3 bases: TGTGCCAGCAGTTTTGGCACAGTACAAAACATTCAGTACTTC. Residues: CASSFGTVQNIQYF.

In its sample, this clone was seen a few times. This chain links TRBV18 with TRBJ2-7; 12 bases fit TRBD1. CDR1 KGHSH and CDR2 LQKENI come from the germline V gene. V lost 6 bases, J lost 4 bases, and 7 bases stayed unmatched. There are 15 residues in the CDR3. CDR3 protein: CASSPGTGGVYEQYF. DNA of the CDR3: TGTGCCAGCTCTCCCGGGACAGGGGGCGTTTACGAGCAGTACTTC.

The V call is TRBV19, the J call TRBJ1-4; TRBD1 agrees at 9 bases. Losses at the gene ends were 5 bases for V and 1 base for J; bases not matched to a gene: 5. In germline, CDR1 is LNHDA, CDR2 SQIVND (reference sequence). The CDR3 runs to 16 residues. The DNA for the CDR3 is TGTGCCAGTAGTCCACCGGACAGGGGAACTAATGAAAAACTGTTTTTT. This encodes CASSPPDRGTNEKLFF.

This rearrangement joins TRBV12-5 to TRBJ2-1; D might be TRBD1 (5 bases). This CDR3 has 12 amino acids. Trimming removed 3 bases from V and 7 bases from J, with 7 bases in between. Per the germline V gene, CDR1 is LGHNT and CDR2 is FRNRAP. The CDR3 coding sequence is TGTGCTAGTGGTTTAAGGGGTAATGAGCAGTTCTTC. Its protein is CASGLRGNEQFF.

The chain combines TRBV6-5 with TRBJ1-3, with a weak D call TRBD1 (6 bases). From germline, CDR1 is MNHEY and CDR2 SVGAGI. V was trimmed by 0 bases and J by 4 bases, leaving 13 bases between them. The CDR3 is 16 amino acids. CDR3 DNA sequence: TGTGCCAGCAGTTACTCATCGGCAGGGGAGGGAAACACCATATATTTT. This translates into CASSYSSAGEGNTIYF.

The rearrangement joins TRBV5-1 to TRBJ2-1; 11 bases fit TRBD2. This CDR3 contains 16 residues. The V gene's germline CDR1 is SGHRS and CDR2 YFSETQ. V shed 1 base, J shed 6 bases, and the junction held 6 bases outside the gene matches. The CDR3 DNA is TGCGCCAGCAGCTTGTCTCCTAGCGGGAGGTCCAATGAGCAGTTCTTC. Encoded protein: CASSLSPSGRSNEQFF.

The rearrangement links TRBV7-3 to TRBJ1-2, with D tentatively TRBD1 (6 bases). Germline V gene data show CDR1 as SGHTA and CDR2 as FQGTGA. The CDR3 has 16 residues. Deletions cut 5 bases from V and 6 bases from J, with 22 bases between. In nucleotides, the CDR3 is TGTGCCAGCAGCCCGACAGGTGGGGTAGTGCCGCATGGCTACACCTTC. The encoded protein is CASSPTGGVVPHGYTF. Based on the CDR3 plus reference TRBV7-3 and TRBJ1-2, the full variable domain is GAGVSQTPSNKVTEKGKYVELRCDPISGHTALYWYRQSLGQGPEFLIYFQGTGAADDSGLPNDRFFAVRPEGSVSTLKIQRTERGDSAVYLCASSPTGGVVPHGYTFGSGTRLTVV.

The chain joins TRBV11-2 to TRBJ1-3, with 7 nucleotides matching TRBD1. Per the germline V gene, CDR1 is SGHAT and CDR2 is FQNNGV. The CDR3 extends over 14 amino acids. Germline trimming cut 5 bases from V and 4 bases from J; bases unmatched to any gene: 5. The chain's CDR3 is CASSARTGGNTIYF. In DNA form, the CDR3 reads TGTGCCAGCAGCGCGAGGACAGGAGGAAACACCATATATTTT.

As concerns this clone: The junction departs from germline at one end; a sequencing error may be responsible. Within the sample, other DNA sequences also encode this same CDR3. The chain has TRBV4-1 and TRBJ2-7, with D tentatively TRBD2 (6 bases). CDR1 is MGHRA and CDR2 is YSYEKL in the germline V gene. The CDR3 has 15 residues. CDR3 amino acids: CASSQDAGSSYEQYF. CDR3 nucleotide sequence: TGTGCCAGCAGCCAAGATGCGGGGAGCTCCTACGAGCAGTACTTC.

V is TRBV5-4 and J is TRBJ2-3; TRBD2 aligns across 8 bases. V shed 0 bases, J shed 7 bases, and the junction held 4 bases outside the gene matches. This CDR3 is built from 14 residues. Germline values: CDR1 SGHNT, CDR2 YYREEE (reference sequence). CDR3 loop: CASSLGLAPNTQYF. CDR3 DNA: TGTGCCAGCAGCTTGGGACTAGCGCCAAATACGCAGTATTTT. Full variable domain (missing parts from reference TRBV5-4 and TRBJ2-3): ETGVTQSPTHLIKTRGQQVTLRCSSQSGHNTVSWYQQALGQGPQFIFQYYREEENGRGNFPPRFSGLQFPNYSSELNVNALELDDSALYLCASSLGLAPNTQYFGPGTRLTVL.

CDR3 in amino acids: CASIPTGTSKRGYTF. The DNA for the CDR3 is TGTGCCAGTATCCCCACCGGGACAAGTAAGCGGGGCTACACCTTC. The chain recombines TRBV19 with TRBJ1-2; perhaps TRBD1 as D (6 bases). CDR1 LNHDA and CDR2 SQIVND come from the germline V gene (reference sequence). V was clipped by 7 bases and J by 8 bases, with 23 bases between them. There are 15 residues in the CDR3.

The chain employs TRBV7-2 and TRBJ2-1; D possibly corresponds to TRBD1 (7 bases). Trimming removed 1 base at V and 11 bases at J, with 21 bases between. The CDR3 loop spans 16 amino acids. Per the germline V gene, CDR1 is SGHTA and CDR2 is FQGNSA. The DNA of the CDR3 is TGTGCCAGCAGCTTAGTTCGTCGCGATCGGAGGGGGCAGCAGTTCTTC. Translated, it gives CASSLVRRDRRGQQFF.

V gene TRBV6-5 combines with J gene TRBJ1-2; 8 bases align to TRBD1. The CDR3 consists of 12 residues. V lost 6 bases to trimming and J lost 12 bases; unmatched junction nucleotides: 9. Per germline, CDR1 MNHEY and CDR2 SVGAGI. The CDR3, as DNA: TGTGCCAGCAGGCTGACGACAGGGGAAAACACCTTC. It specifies CASRLTTGENTF.

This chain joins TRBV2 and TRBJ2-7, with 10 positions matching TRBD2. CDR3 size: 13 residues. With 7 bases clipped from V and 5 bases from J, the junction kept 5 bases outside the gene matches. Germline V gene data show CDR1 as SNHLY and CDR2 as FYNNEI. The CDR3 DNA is TGTGCCAGCATATCTAGCGGGAGTCACGAGCAGTACTTC. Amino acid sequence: CASISSGSHEQYF.

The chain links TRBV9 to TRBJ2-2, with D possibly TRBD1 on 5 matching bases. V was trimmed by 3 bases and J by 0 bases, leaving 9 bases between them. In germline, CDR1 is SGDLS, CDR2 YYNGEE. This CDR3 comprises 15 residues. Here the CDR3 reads CASSEQGTNTGELFF. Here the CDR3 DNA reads TGTGCCAGCAGCGAGCAGGGTACGAACACCGGGGAGCTGTTTTTT.

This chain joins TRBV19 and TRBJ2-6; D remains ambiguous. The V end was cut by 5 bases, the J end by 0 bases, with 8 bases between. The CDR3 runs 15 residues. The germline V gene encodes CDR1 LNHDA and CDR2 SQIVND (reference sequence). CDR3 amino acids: CASSSASSGANVLTF. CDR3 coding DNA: TGTGCCAGTAGTTCAGCTAGCTCTGGGGCCAACGTCCTGACTTTC.

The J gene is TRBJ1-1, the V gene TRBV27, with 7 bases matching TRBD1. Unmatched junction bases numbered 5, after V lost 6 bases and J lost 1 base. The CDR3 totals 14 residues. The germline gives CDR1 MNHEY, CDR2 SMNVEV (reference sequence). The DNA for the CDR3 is TGTGCCAGCAGCGAGAGGACAGGGAACACTGAAGCTTTCTTT. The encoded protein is CASSERTGNTEAFF.

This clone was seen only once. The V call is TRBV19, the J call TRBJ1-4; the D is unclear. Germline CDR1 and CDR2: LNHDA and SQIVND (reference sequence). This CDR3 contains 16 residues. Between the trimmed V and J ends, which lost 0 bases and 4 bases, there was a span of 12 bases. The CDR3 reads CASSIDAGLGNEKLFF. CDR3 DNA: TGTGCCAGTAGTATAGATGCGGGATTGGGTAATGAAAAACTGTTTTTT.

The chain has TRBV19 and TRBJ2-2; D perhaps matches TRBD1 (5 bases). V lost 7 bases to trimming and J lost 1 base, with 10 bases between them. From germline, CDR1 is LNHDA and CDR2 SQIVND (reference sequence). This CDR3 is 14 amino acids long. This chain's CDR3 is CASTNQGNTGELFF. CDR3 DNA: TGTGCCAGTACAAACCAGGGGAACACCGGGGAGCTGTTTTTT.

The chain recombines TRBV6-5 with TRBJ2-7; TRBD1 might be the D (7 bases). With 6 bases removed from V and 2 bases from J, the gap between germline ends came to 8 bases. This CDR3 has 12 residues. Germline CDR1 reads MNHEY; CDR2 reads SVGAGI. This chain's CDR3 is CASSRGAYEQYF. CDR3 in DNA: TGTGCCAGCAGCAGGGGGGCCTACGAGCAGTACTTC.